This T cell receptor (beta chain) was profiled in a study of T cells expressing NK-cell markers. Study findings and constraints: About 6 donors had dominant NKG2C+ clonotypes that comprised roughly 1.0-7.5% of their CD8+ T cells. For several donors, these clonotypes were likewise the leading ones in the CD3+CD56-NKG2C+ fraction.

TCRdb re-called the 5' RACE reads; one entry per CDR3 protein, DNA not given. The table for this sample gives roughly 420,000 distinct CDR3 sequences. About this clonotype: Its antigen remains unidentified.

Germline CDR1 MGHRA, CDR2 YSYEKL. The CDR3 runs 17 residues. The chain recombines TRBV4-1 with TRBJ2-4. The sample taken for sequencing was blood T cells: a sorted CD56 or NKG2C T cell subset, CD4+ or CD8+ T cells, or bulk PBMC T cells (not recorded which). The sequence was obtained from a woman between 18 and 69 years old in good health. The chain's CDR3 is CASSPSGDRSAKNIQYF.